The clone carrying this T cell receptor (beta chain) was detected ten times or more. The antigen remains unidentified. The CDR3 sequence is 13 residues long. CDR1 and CDR2 from the germline V gene are SGDLS and YYNGEE. With V trimmed by 0 bases and J by 6 bases, 3 bases remained unmatched. The source of the sample is a study of CD8 T cells in ankylosing spondylitis. General study points: Researchers report that disease-linked clones proved CD8+ and relatively rare in peripheral blood. A TCR beta motif made of 7 to 9 highly homologous variants seemed typical of ankylosing spondylitis blood. The study looked at matched synovial fluid samples from ankylosing spondylitis patients. Disease-linked clones were reported to be significantly enriched there. Previous work reported some of these motif variants in the synovial fluid and blood of reactive arthritis.

Scientists made TCR beta libraries using quantitative 5'-RACE with molecular barcodes. One entry per CDR3 protein, called by TCRdb with MiXCR from the 5' RACE reads. The sample includes roughly 490,000 distinct CDR3 sequences, about 5% of them seen just once. The chain combines TRBV9 with TRBJ2-7, with TRBD1 identical over 7 bases. This TCR was recovered from a male donor with ankylosing spondylitis. The material sequenced was blood, either unsorted or a sorted T cell fraction (not recorded which). CDR3 sequence (DNA): TGTGCCAGCAGCGTAGCTACAGGGGCCGAGCAGTACTTC. This sequence encodes CASSVATGAEQYF.